This record covers a single T cell receptor (beta chain). The same CDR3 can be traced to other DNA sequences in this sample. Assay: immunoSEQ multiplex PCR; the TCRdb copy retains only in-frame clones and omits some. The data contain 120,000 to 150,000 clones, about 89% of them singletons. The data were taken from a study of T cell responses to AZD1222 COVID-19 vaccine. Germline CDR1 is SEHNR and CDR2 is FQNEAQ (reference sequence). CDR3 size: 14 residues. The J segment lost 5 bases and the V segment lost 1 base, leaving 1 base of the junction unmatched. The V call is TRBV7-9, the J call TRBJ1-4, with 7 bases identical to TRBD1. This receptor was obtained from an adult in good health. Sample: peripheral blood, taken on day 0 of MenACWY control vaccination. CDR3 nucleotides: TGTGCCAGCAGCTTAGAGGGGGCGAATGAAAAACTGTTTTTT. It yields the protein CASSLEGANEKLFF.